The clone carrying this T cell receptor (beta chain) has more than one count but fewer than ten. Losses at the gene ends were 3 bases for V and 3 bases for J; bases not matched to a gene: 5. Germline CDR1 reads ENHRY; CDR2 reads SYGVKD. The CDR3 length is 15 residues. The data were obtained in a study of T-cell reconstitution after alpha-beta-depleted transplantation in children. As it was prepared, the TCRbeta library received unique molecular identifiers. A single record per CDR3 protein comes from TCRdb applying MiXCR to the PCR reads. In the table there are about 610,000 distinct CDR3 sequences, 27% of which are singletons.

This TCR came from a boy in the first two years of life with Wiskott-Aldrich syndrome, due to receive a stem cell transplant. The material was PBMCs, obtained before TCRalphabeta/CD19-depleted stem cell transplant. This rearrangement joins TRBV10-3 to TRBJ2-3; 8 bases line up with TRBD2. CDR3 amino acids: CAISDQVAGTDTQYF. The CDR3 DNA reads as TGTGCCATCAGTGACCAGGTAGCGGGAACAGATACGCAGTATTTT.